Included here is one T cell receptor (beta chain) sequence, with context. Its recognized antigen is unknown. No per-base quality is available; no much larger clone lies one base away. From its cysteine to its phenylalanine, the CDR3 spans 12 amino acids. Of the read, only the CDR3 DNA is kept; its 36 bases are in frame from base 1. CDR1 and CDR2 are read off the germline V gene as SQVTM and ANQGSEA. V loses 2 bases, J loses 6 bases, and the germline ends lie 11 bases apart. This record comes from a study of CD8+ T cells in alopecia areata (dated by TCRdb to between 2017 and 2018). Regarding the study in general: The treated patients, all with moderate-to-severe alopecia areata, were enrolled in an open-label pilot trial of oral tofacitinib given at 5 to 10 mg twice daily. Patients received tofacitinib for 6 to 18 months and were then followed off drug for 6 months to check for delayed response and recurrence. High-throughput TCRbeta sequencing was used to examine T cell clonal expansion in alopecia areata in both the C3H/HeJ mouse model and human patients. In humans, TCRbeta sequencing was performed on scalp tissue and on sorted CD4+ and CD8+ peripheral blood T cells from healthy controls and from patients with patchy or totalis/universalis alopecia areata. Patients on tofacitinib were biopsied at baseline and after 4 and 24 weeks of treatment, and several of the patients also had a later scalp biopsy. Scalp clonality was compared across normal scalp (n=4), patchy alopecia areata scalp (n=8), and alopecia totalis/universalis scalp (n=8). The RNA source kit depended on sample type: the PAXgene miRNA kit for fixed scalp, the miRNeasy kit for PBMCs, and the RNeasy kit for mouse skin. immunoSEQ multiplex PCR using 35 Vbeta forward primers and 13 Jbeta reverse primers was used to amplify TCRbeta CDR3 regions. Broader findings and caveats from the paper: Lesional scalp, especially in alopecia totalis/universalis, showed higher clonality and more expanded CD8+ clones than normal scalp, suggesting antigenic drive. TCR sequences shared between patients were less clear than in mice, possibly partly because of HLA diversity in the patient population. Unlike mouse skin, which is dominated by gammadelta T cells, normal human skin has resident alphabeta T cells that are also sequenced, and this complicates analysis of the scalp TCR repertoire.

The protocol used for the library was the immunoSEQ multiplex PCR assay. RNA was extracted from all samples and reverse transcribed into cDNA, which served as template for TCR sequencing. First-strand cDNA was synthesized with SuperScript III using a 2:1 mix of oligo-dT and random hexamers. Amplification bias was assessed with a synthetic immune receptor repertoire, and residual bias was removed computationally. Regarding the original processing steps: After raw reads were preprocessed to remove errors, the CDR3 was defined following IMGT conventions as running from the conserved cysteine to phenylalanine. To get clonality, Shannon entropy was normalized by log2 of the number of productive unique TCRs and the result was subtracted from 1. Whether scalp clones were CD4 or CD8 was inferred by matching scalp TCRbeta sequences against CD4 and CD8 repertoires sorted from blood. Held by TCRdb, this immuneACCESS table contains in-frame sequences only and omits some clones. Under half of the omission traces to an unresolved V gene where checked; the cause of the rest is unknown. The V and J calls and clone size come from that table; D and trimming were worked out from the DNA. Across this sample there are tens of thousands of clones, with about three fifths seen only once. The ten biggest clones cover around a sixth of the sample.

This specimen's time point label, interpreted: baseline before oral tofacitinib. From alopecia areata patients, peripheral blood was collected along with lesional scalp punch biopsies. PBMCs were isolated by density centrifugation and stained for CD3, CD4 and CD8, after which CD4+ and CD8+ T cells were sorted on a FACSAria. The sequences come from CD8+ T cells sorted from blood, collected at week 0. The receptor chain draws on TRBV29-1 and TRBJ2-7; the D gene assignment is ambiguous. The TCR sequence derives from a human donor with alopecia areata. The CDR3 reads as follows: CSVELGEAEQYF. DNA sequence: TGCAGCGTTGAACTTGGAGAGGCCGAGCAGTACTTC.